Listed below are T cell receptor beta chains from one sample, sequenced in a study of T cells in Graves' hyperthyroidism and ophthalmopathy. Each CDR3 protein gets one entry after TCRdb re-called the multiplex PCR reads with MiXCR. This sample has about 400,000 distinct CDR3 sequences, with 15% to 18% found just once. The sequenced sample consisted of blood. These receptors all come from a young woman with Graves' hyperthyroidism. Each CDR3 is given without its conserved first and last residue. D genes are given only for firm matches.

CDR3aa,v_gene,d_gene
ASSLADRDSFSYGELF,TRBV12-3/TRBV12-4,TRBD1
ASSLASASSYEQY,TRBV5-8,NA
ASSPPGDRVYEQY,TRBV28,TRBD1
ASSHRVGELF,TRBV6-1,NA
ASSQASQDGMAFGYT,TRBV3-1,NA
ASSHGRGGYT,TRBV12-3/TRBV12-4,NA
ASGLSVTGNQPQH,TRBV12-3/TRBV12-4,TRBD1
ASSLRLAGRETQY,TRBV3-1,TRBD2
ASGPTGQSNSPLH,TRBV5-8,NA
SVEVEVGVGYT,TRBV29-1,NA
ASSQEAVDTQY,TRBV3-1,NA
SASNERGLSSYEQY,TRBV20-1,TRBD2
ASSAGVGGELF,TRBV9,NA
ASSRRDSYNSPLH,TRBV27,TRBD1
ASSPPSSGNEQF,TRBV5-1,TRBD2
ASSTVGQNTEAF,TRBV6-1,NA
ASSMALRDTQY,TRBV6-2/TRBV6-3,NA
ATSRDRGGPGVNEQF,TRBV15,TRBD2
ASSSGQGWDEQY,TRBV7-2,TRBD1
SARGTETGELF,TRBV20-1,NA
ASSAATYNEQF,TRBV6-1,NA
ASSSSAAGVETQY,TRBV28,TRBD2
ASSGGGLAGFRETQY,TRBV6-2/TRBV6-3,TRBD2
ASSRLGSNTEAF,TRBV9,NA
ASSLVGGRTVPLYEQY,TRBV7-2,NA
ASSPHYVPNEQF,TRBV3-1,NA
ASSPTGLASDTQY,TRBV7-2,TRBD2
ASGPGRSYEQY,TRBV12-3/TRBV12-4,NA
ASSQVISYEQF,TRBV4-1,NA
ASSQDRRGGLGNQPQH,TRBV4-1,NA
ASSHPTAVRANVLT,TRBV4-1,NA
ASTEGGLLPYEQY,TRBV5-1,TRBD1
ASSNLGGANTGELF,TRBV13,TRBD1
ATSAGGLAGVEGKY,TRBV15,TRBD2
ASSFGRTYEQY,TRBV28,NA
ASSLQDSSRRNIQY,TRBV4-1,NA
ASSVGADYGYT,TRBV18,NA